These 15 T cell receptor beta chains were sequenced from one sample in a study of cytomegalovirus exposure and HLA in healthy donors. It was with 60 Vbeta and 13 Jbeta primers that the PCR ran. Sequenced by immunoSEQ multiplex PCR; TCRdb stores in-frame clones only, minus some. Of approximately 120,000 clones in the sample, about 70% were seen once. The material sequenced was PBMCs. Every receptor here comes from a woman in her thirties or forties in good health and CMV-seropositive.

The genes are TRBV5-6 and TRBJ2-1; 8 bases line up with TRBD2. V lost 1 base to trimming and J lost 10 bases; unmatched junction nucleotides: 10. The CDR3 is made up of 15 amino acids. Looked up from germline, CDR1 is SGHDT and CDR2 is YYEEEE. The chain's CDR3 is CASSLNRGGTREQFF. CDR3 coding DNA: TGTGCCAGCAGCTTGAATCGGGGGGGAACGAGAGAGCAGTTCTTC.

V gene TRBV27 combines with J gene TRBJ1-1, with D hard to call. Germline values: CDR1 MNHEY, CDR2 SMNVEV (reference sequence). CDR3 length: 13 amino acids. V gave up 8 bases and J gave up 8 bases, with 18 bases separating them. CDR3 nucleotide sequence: TGTGCCAGCCGACCGCTAGCACAGCTGGAAGCTTTCTTT. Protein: CASRPLAQLEAFF.

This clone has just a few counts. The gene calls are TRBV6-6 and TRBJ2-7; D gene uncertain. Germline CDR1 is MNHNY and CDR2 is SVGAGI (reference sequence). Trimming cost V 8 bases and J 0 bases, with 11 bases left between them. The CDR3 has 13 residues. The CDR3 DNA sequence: TGTGCCAGCGAAGCGCCCAGCTCCTACGAGCAGTACTTC. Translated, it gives CASEAPSSYEQYF.

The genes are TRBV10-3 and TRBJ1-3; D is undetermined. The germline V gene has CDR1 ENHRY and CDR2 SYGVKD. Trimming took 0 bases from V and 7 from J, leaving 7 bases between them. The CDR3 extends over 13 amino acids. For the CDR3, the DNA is TGTGCCATCAGTGAGTCGAACGGGAACACCATATATTTT. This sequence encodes CAISESNGNTIYF.

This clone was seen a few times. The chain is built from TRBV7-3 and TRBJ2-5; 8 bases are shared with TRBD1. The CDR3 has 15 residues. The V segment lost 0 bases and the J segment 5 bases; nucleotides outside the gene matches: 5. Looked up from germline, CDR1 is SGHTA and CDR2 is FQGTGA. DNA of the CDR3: TGTGCCAGCAGCTTAACGAGTGACAGGGGTGAGACCCAGTACTTC. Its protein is CASSLTSDRGETQYF.

The CDR3 sequence is CASSPWRGGEKLFF. In nucleotides, the CDR3 is TGTGCCAGCAGTCCCTGGAGGGGGGGTGAAAAACTGTTTTTT. The chain employs TRBV13 and TRBJ1-4, with a weak D call TRBD1 (6 bases). CDR3 length: 14 residues. V lost 6 bases and J lost 7, with 15 bases in between. Germline loops: CDR1 PRHDT, CDR2 FYEKMQ (reference sequence).

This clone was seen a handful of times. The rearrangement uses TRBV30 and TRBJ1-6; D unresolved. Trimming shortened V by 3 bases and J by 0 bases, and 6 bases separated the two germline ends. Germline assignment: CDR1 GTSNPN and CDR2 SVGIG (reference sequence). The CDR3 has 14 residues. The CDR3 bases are TGTGCCTGGAGCGCGAGCTCCTATAATTCACCCCTCCACTTT. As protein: CAWSASSYNSPLHF.

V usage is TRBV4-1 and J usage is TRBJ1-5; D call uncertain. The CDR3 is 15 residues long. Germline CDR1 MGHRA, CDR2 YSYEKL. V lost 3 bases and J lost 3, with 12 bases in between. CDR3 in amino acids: CASSHPGRDNQPQHF. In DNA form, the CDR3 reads TGCGCCAGCAGCCACCCCGGACGGGACAATCAGCCCCAGCATTTT.

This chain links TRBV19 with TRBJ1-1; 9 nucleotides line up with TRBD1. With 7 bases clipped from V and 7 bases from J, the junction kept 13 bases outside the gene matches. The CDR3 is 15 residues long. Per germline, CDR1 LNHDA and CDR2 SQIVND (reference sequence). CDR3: CASIHDRGMKNEAFF. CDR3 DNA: TGTGCCAGTATCCACGACAGGGGGATGAAGAATGAAGCTTTCTTT. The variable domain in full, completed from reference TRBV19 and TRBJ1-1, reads DGGITQSPKYLFRKEGQNVTLSCEQNLNHDAMYWYRQDPGQGLRLIYYSQIVNDFQKGDIAEGYSVSREKKESFPLTVTSAQKNPTAFYLCASIHDRGMKNEAFFGQGTRLTVV.

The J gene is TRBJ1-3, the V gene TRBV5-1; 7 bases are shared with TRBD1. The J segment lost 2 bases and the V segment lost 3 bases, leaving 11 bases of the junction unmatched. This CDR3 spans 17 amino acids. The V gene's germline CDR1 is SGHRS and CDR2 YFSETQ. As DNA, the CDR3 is TGCGCCAGCAGCTCCGCTGCGGGACAGCACGCTGGAAACACCATATATTTT. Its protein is CASSSAAGQHAGNTIYF.

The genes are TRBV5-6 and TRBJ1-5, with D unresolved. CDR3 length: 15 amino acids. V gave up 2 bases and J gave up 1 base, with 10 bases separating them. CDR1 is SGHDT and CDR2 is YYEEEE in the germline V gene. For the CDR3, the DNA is TGTGCCAGCAGCTTTGGCGCGGGGAGCAATCAGCCCCAGCATTTT. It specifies CASSFGAGSNQPQHF.

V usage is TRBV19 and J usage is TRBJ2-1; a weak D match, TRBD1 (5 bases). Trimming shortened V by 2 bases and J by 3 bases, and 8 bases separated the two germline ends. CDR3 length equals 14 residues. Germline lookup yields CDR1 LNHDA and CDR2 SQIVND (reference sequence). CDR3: CASSIQGSYNEQFF. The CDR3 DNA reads TGTGCCAGTAGTATACAGGGTAGCTACAATGAGCAGTTCTTC.

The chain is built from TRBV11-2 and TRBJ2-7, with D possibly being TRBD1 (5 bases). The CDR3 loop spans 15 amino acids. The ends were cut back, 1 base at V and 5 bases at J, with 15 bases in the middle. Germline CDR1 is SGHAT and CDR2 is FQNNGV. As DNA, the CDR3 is TGTGCCAGCAGCTTAGTGGGGCACGCCCGCCACGAGCAGTACTTC. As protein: CASSLVGHARHEQYF.

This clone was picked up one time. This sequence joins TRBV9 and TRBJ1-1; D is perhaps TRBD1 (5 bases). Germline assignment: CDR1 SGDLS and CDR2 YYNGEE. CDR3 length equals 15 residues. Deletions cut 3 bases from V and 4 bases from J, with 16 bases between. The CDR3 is CASSARTRGTTEAFF. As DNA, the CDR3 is TGTGCCAGCAGCGCGCGGACAAGGGGTACCACTGAAGCTTTCTTT.

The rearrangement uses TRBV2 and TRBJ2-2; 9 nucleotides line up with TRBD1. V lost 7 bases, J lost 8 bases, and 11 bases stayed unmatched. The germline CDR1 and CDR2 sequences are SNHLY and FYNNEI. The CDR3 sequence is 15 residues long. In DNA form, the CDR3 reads TGTGCCAGCAAGGTCGGGACAGGGTCAACGGGGGAGCTGTTTTTT. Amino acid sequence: CASKVGTGSTGELFF.